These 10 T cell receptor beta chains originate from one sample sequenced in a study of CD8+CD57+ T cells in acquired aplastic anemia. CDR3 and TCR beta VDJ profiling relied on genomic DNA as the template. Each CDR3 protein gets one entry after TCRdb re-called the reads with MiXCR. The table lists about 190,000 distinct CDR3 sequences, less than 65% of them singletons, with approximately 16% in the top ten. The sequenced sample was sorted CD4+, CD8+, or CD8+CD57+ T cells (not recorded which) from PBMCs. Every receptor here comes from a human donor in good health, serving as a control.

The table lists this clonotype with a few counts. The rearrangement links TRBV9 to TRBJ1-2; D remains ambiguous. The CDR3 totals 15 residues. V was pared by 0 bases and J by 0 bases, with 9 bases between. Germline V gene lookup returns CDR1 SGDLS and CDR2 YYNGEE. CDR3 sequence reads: CASSVGPQSNYGYTF. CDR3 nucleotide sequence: TGTGCCAGCAGCGTAGGGCCTCAATCTAACTATGGCTACACCTTC. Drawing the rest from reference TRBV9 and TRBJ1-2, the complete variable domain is DSGVTQTPKHLITATGQRVTLRCSPRSGDLSVYWYQQSLDQGLQFLIQYYNGEERAKGNILERFSAQQFPDLHSELNLSSLELGDSALYFCASSVGPQSNYGYTFGSGTRLTVV.

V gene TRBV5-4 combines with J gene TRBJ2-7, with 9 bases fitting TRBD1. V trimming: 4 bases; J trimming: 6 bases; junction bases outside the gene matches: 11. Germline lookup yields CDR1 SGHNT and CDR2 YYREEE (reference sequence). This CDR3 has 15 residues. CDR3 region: CASSGVPGTGFEQYF. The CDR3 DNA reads TGTGCCAGCAGCGGAGTCCCCGGGACAGGGTTCGAGCAGTACTTC.

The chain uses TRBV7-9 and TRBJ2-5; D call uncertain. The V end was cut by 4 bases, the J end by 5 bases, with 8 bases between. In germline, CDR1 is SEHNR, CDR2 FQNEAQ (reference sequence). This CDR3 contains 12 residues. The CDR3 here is CASSSGTETQYF. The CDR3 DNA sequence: TGTGCCAGCAGCTCTGGAACGGAGACCCAGTACTTC.

CDR3 protein: CASSQEGLNNQPQHF. The DNA of the CDR3 is TGCGCCAGCAGCCAAGAAGGTTTAAACAATCAGCCCCAGCATTTT. The rearrangement uses TRBV4-1 and TRBJ1-5; D unresolved. In germline, CDR1 is MGHRA, CDR2 YSYEKL. The CDR3 is 15 residues long. Trimming removed 0 bases at V and 3 bases at J, with 9 bases between.

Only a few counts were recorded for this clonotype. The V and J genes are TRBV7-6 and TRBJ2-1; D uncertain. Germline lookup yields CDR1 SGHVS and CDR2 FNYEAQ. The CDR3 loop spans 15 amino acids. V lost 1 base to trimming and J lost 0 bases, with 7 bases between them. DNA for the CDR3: TGTGCCAGCAGCTTAGGGCGGTACTCCTACAATGAGCAGTTCTTC. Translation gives CASSLGRYSYNEQFF.

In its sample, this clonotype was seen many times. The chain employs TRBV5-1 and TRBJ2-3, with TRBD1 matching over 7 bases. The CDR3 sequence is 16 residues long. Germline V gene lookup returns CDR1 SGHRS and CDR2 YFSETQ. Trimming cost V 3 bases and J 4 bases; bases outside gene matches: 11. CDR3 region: CASSSGQPTGADTQYF. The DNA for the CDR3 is TGCGCCAGCAGCTCGGGACAGCCAACTGGGGCAGATACGCAGTATTTT.

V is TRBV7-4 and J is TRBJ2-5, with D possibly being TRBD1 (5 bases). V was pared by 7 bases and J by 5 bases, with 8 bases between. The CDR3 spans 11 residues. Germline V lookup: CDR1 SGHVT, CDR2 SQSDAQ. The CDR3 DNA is TGTGCCAGCAAGGACAAGGAGACCCAGTACTTC. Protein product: CASKDKETQYF.

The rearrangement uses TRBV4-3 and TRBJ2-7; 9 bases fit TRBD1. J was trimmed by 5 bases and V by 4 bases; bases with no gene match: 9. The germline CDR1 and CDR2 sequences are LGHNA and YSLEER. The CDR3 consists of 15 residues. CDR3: CASSPGQGIFHEQYF. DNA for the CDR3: TGCGCCAGCAGCCCGGGACAGGGTATCTTTCACGAGCAGTACTTC.

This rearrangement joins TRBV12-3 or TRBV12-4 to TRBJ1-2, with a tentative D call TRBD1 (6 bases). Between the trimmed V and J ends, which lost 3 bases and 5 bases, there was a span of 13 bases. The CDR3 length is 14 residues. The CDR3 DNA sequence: TGTGCCAGCAGTTTCTTACAGGGCCCATATGGCTACACCTTC. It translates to CASSFLQGPYGYTF.

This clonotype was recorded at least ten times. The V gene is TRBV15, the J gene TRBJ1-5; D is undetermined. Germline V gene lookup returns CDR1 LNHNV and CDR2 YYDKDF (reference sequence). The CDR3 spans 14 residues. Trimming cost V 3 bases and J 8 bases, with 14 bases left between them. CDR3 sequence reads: CATSSPRETKPQHF. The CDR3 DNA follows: TGTGCCACCAGCAGCCCAAGGGAGACCAAGCCCCAGCATTTT.